The 19 T cell receptor beta chains below all came from one sample that was sequenced in a study of blood T cell repertoires in COVID-19. Assay: immunoSEQ multiplex PCR; the TCRdb copy retains only in-frame clones and omits some. The sample has 16,000 or so clones, around 87% seen once. The sequenced sample consisted of peripheral blood. These receptors all stem from a human donor in a cohort sampled during active COVID-19.

Remarks on this clone: The junction departs from the called germline gene at one end, perhaps through a read error. The genes are TRBV2 and TRBJ2-5; D unclear. Germline loops: CDR1 SNHLY, CDR2 FYNNEI. The CDR3 is 12 amino acids. The CDR3 DNA reads TGTGCCAGCAGGAGAAGGCAAGAGGCCCAGTACTTC. This codes for CASRRRQEAQYF.

V usage is TRBV5-5 and J usage is TRBJ1-1; no clear D gene. The ends were cut back, 0 bases at V and 8 bases at J, with 5 bases in the middle. This CDR3 is built from 11 residues. Germline CDR1 SGHKS, CDR2 YYEKEE (reference sequence). CDR3 in DNA: TGTGCCAGCAGCTTGGCCCGGGAAGCTTTCTTT. Residues: CASSLAREAFF.

This sequence joins TRBV3-1 (or the pseudogene TRBV3-2) and TRBJ1-4; 7 bases map to TRBD1. The J segment lost 4 bases and the V segment lost 2 bases, leaving 4 bases of the junction unmatched. The CDR3 spans 15 residues. Germline loops: CDR1 LGHDT, CDR2 YNNKEL (reference sequence). CDR3 in DNA: TGTGCCAGCAGCCAAAGGACAGGCGTTAATGAAAAACTGTTTTTT. Its translation is CASSQRTGVNEKLFF.

This clone qualifies as medium-sized. V is TRBV6-6 and J is TRBJ1-1; D gene ambiguous. The V end lost 2 bases, the J end lost 3 bases, and 10 bases lay between the germline ends. Per the germline V gene, CDR1 is MNHNY and CDR2 is SVGAGI (reference sequence). The CDR3 has 14 amino acids. The CDR3 nucleotides are TGTGCCAGCAGTTACGTACAGAGCCACACTGAAGCTTTCTTT. The encoded protein is CASSYVQSHTEAFF.

The gene calls are TRBV7-6 and TRBJ2-7; TRBD1 aligns across 11 bases. This CDR3 is 13 amino acids long. Trimming cost V 5 bases and J 7 bases; bases outside gene matches: 4. The germline V gene encodes CDR1 SGHVS and CDR2 FNYEAQ. The CDR3: CASSPGQGDEQYF. The DNA for the CDR3 is TGTGCCAGCAGCCCGGGACAGGGGGATGAGCAGTACTTC.

This chain connects TRBV12-3 or TRBV12-4 to TRBJ1-1; tentatively, D is TRBD1 (6 bases). The CDR3 consists of 13 residues. V dropped 6 bases and J dropped 6 bases, with 14 bases sitting between them. CDR3 sequence reads: CASSLLRGAEAFF. The CDR3, as DNA: TGTGCCAGCAGCCTTCTCAGGGGCGCTGAAGCTTTCTTT.

The chain combines TRBV6-5 with TRBJ2-7, with 8 bases identical to TRBD1. Germline CDR1 reads MNHEY; CDR2 reads SVGAGI. The CDR3 spans 13 residues. The ends lost 6 bases at V and 4 bases at J; junction bases unmatched: 5. The CDR3, as DNA: TGTGCCAGCAGCGGGGGACAGGAGTACGAGCAGTACTTC. The encoded protein is CASSGGQEYEQYF.

This chain uses TRBV7-2 with TRBJ1-5; 9 nucleotides align to TRBD1. Germline loops: CDR1 SGHTA, CDR2 FQGNSA. V trimming: 5 bases; J trimming: 7 bases; junction bases outside the gene matches: 12. This CDR3 is built from 16 residues. CDR3 DNA: TGTGCCAGCAGCAGCTTGGGACAGGGACTAGGGCAGCCCCAGCATTTT. Translating it yields CASSSLGQGLGQPQHF.

V gene TRBV9 combines with J gene TRBJ2-1; TRBD2 is a possible D gene (5 bases). Germline lookup yields CDR1 SGDLS and CDR2 YYNGEE. This CDR3 spans 18 amino acids. Trimming cost V 0 bases and J 0 bases, with 16 bases left between them. The CDR3 nucleotides read TGTGCCAGCAGCGTAGAGTTCGGGGTTGAGAGCTCCTACAATGAGCAGTTCTTC. Amino acid sequence: CASSVEFGVESSYNEQFF.

In DNA form, the CDR3 reads TGTGCCAGCAGTACAGGGCGTTACTCCTACGAGCAGTACTTC. This encodes CASSTGRYSYEQYF. The V gene is TRBV28, the J gene TRBJ2-7, with D possibly matching TRBD1 (6 bases). Trimming pared 5 bases from V and 0 bases from J, leaving 11 bases between. Germline lookup yields CDR1 MDHEN and CDR2 SYDVKM. The length of the CDR3 is 14 residues.

The genes are TRBV7-8 and TRBJ2-7, with D possibly matching TRBD1 (7 bases). The CDR3 is made up of 15 amino acids. V gave up 4 bases and J gave up 1 base, with 14 bases separating them. The germline V gene encodes CDR1 SGHVS and CDR2 FQNEAQ. CDR3 in DNA: TGTGCCAGCAGCTGGCAGGGGGAGGTTTCCTACGAGCAGTACTTC. Protein: CASSWQGEVSYEQYF.

In DNA, the CDR3 is TGTGCCAGCAGCCAAGATGACAGACAAGAGACCCAGTACTTC. Encoded protein: CASSQDDRQETQYF. The gene calls are TRBV4-2 and TRBJ2-5, with D maybe TRBD1 (5 bases). CDR3 size: 14 residues. Germline V gene data show CDR1 as LGHNA and CDR2 as YNFKEQ. V lost 0 bases and J lost 2, with 7 bases in between.

This sequence joins TRBV6-2 or TRBV6-3 and TRBJ1-2; D is ambiguous. The V end lost 2 bases, the J end lost 5 bases, and 6 bases lay between the germline ends. The CDR3 spans 12 residues. Looked up from germline, CDR1 is MNHEY and CDR2 is SVGEGT. CDR3 residues: CASSYPQYGYTF. The CDR3 region has the DNA TGTGCCAGCAGTTACCCCCAGTATGGCTACACCTTC.

V and J are TRBV28 and TRBJ1-4; D is possibly TRBD1 (5 bases). The CDR3 is made up of 15 amino acids. The V and J ends lost 5 bases and 3 bases respectively, with 13 bases between them. The germline V gene encodes CDR1 MDHEN and CDR2 SYDVKM. The CDR3 loop reads CASSAGGSANEKLFF. CDR3 sequence (DNA): TGTGCCAGCAGTGCCGGGGGGTCTGCTAATGAAAAACTGTTTTTT.

The rearrangement uses TRBV7-9 and TRBJ1-5; no firm D call. The CDR3 extends over 12 amino acids. Per the germline V gene, CDR1 is SEHNR and CDR2 is FQNEAQ (reference sequence). Trimming stripped 4 bases from V and 4 bases from J, with 5 bases between. DNA for the CDR3: TGTGCCAGCAGCTCCCCTAATCAGCCCCAGCATTTT. This gives the protein CASSSPNQPQHF. The variable domain in full, with the rest retrieved from reference TRBV7-9 and TRBJ1-5, is DTGVSQNPRHKITKRGQNVTFRCDPISEHNRLYWYRQTLGQGPEFLTYFQNEAQLEKSRLLSDRFSAERPKGSFSTLEIQRTEQGDSAMYLCASSSPNQPQHFGDGTRLSIL.

J is TRBJ2-5 and V is TRBV7-2; possible D gene TRBD2, 6 bases. In germline, CDR1 is SGHTA, CDR2 FQGNSA. Trimming left V 4 bases short and J 1 base short, with 16 bases between. The CDR3 has 16 amino acids. CDR3 sequence: CASSWSLGGIQETQYF. CDR3 coding DNA: TGTGCCAGCAGCTGGAGTTTGGGAGGAATCCAAGAGACCCAGTACTTC. The entire variable domain, with the rest obtained from reference TRBV7-2 and TRBJ2-5, is as follows: GAGVSQSPSNKVTEKGKDVELRCDPISGHTALYWYRQSLGQGLEFLIYFQGNSAPDKSGLPSDRFSAERTGGSVSTLTIQRTQQEDSAVYLCASSWSLGGIQETQYFGPGTRLLVL.

The chain uses TRBV4-2 and TRBJ2-7; no clear D gene. The V end was cut by 6 bases, the J end by 0 bases, with 9 bases between. The CDR3 is 13 residues long. Germline lookup yields CDR1 LGHNA and CDR2 YNFKEQ. CDR3 residues: CASSPGSSYEQYF. The CDR3 nucleotides are TGTGCCAGCAGTCCCGGTAGCTCCTACGAGCAGTACTTC.

This chain uses TRBV7-2 with TRBJ2-5; D unresolved. The V end lost 5 bases, the J end lost 0 bases, and 7 bases lay between the germline ends. This CDR3 region has 13 residues. The germline CDR1 and CDR2 sequences are SGHTA and FQGNSA. The CDR3 is CASSEKNQETQYF. The CDR3 DNA reads TGTGCCAGCAGCGAGAAAAACCAAGAGACCCAGTACTTC.

This chain uses TRBV10-2 with TRBJ1-3, with a possible D match to TRBD1 (6 bases). This CDR3 has 16 residues. V lost 5 bases to trimming and J lost 0 bases, with 14 bases between them. In germline, CDR1 is WSHSY, CDR2 SAAADI. The CDR3 DNA reads as TGCGCCAGCAGTCCTACAGGGCCGTTCTCTGGAAACACCATATATTTT. This encodes CASSPTGPFSGNTIYF.